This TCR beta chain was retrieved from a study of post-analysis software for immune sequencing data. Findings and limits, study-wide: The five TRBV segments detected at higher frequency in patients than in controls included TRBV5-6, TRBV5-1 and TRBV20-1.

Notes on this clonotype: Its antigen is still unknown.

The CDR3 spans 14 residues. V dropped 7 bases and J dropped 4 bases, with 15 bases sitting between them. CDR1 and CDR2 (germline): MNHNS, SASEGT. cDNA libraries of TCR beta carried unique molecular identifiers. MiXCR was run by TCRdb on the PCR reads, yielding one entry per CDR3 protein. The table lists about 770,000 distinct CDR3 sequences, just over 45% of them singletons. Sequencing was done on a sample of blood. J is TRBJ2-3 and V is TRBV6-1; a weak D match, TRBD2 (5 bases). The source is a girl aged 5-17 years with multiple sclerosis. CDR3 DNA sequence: TGTGCCAGCACAGCGGCGGAGGTCGCAGATACGCAGTATTTT. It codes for CASTAAEVADTQYF.